The rows below give T cell receptor beta chains drawn from one sample of a study of technical replicates of blood from a few donors. The assay was immunoSEQ multiplex PCR, and TCRdb's table has in-frame clones only and misses some. The sample includes 55,000 to 80,000 clones, about nine tenths of them seen just once. Sample: PBMCs. These receptors were taken from a human donor in good health. Some clones in this sample may be carry-over from other donors' samples. The conserved cysteine and the conserved F or W are not part of the CDR3 here. Size values are once, few and many counts, or a class for expanded clones, and some rows have none.

-	TRBJ2-3	TRBV5-1	ASSLGQSTDTQY
-	TRBJ1-1	TRBV18	ASSPGQANTEAF
-	TRBJ1-3	TRBV7-9	ATGFGTGNTIY
-	TRBJ1-2	TRBV2	ASSAQGTNYGYT
-	TRBJ1-2	TRBV7-2	ASGGGLYGYT
-	TRBJ2-7	TRBV27	ASSLYPDPQALAVTGEQY
once	TRBJ1-1	TRBV5-1	ASSVAGRGNTEAF
-	TRBJ2-7	TRBV4-2	ASSHQTSAGASSYEQY
-	TRBJ2-7	TRBV14	ASHRQGEREQY
-	TRBJ1-1	TRBV7-9	ASSPTHTNTEAF
-	TRBJ2-1	TRBV10-3	AISDSGGAAEQF
-	TRBJ1-1	TRBV10-3	AIKMADTEAF
-	TRBJ1-2	TRBV15	ATSIGQGDNGYT
-	TRBJ2-1	TRBV15	ATSRTSGGSNEQF
-	TRBJ2-1	TRBV9	ASSVAAGSHNEQF
-	TRBJ2-5	TRBV4-2	ASSQEGRGQETQY
-	TRBJ1-2	TRBV7-2	ASSLGQDYYGYT
-	TRBJ1-2	TRBV5-4	ASSQDRGHYGYT
once	TRBJ2-3	TRBV7-9	ASSLTTSIGPSTDTQY
-	TRBJ2-3	TRBV27	ARRWRGYREMIDTQY
-	TRBJ2-1	TRBV30	AWSVLGRGELEQF
-	TRBJ1-2	TRBV5-5	ASSRGADINYGYT
-	TRBJ1-2	TRBV10-3	AISESAGYT
-	TRBJ1-1	TRBV10-1	ASSESTGAKNTEAF
once	TRBJ2-1	TRBV5-1	ASSLATGGYNEQF
-	TRBJ2-5	TRBV30	AWTGGYQETQY
-	TRBJ2-3	TRBV4-2	ASKLAGDTDTQY
few	TRBJ1-4	TRBV30	AWRDGKSEKLF
-	TRBJ2-7	TRBV30	AWSRDRGLYEQY
-	TRBJ2-3	TRBV5-6	ASSLAGGPADTQY
-	TRBJ1-1	TRBV10-3	AIRNRVEHTEAF
-	TRBJ1-3	TRBV5-6	ASSLDRAVSGNTIY
-	TRBJ2-7	TRBV28	ASSPSTGISVYEQY
once	TRBJ2-7	TRBV28	ASIRGYEQY
-	TRBJ1-1	TRBV7-3	ASSFFGVQNTEAF
-	TRBJ2-7	TRBV4-1	ASSQVGTARYEQY
-	TRBJ1-1	TRBV29-1	SVAQGNTEAF
-	TRBJ2-7	TRBV4-1	ASSQEGTSATYEQY
-	TRBJ2-7	TRBV7-8	ASSLSLAYSSYEQY
-	TRBJ2-7	TRBV5-5	ASSRGYSAYEQY
-	TRBJ2-5	TRBV5-1	ASSLQAGARRGETQY
-	TRBJ2-7	TRBV4-3	ASSQEMPGPYEQY
-	TRBJ2-1	TRBV5-1	ASSNTSGLSYNEQF
-	TRBJ1-1	TRBV2	ASSRQGGTEAF
-	TRBJ2-5	TRBV7-7	ASSSRGQGIETQY
few	TRBJ1-1	TRBV6-6	ASTWASTEAF
-	TRBJ1-2	TRBV10-3	AISDRRDGYT
-	TRBJ2-3	TRBV12-5	ASGSPLTSGGADTQY
-	TRBJ2-7	TRBV2	ASLKEAVAYEQY
-	TRBJ2-1	TRBV27	ASSFQATAGVYNEQF
-	TRBJ2-1	TRBV6-1	ASSAGPIRAGQNEQF
-	TRBJ2-7	TRBV5-4	ASSLAGLAGYEQY
-	TRBJ1-4	TRBV2	ASSRAGQNNEKLF
few	TRBJ2-1	TRBV11-2	ASSLGGTNNEQF
once	TRBJ1-5	TRBV2	ASSPREGASRQPQH